The 10 T cell receptor beta chains below come from one sample, sequenced in a study of shared clonotypes between healthy human individuals. Sequencing used immunoSEQ multiplex PCR; TCRdb keeps in-frame clones, though not all of them. Among 550,000 to 800,000 clones listed, around two thirds were seen once. The sample consisted of memory CD4+ T cells sorted from blood. Stated subset: CD45RA-negative fraction. Every receptor here comes from a woman aged 25-40 years in good health.

This chain joins TRBV30 and TRBJ1-4; tentative D call: TRBD1 (6 bases). The CDR3 is 14 residues long. Trimming took 5 bases from V and 8 from J, leaving 18 bases between them. Germline values: CDR1 GTSNPN, CDR2 SVGIG (reference sequence). CDR3 sequence (DNA): TGTGCCTGGGGACCGGGCAGGGGAAGAGAAAAACTGTTTTTT. This gives the protein CAWGPGRGREKLFF.

This clone was observed a handful of times. V usage is TRBV25-1 and J usage is TRBJ2-5; possibly TRBD1 for D (8 bases). Trimming cost V 6 bases and J 5 bases, with 19 bases left between them. Germline V gene data show CDR1 as MGHDK and CDR2 as SYGVNS. The CDR3 runs to 15 residues. The DNA of the CDR3 is TGTGCCAGCAGCTACTTCGGACAGGGAGGGGAGACCCAGTACTTC. This encodes CASSYFGQGGETQYF.

This sequence joins TRBV6-1 and TRBJ2-5; the D gene is possibly TRBD1 (7 bases). This CDR3 spans 18 amino acids. The V end lost 4 bases, the J end lost 5 bases, and 26 bases lay between the germline ends. CDR1 is MNHNS, CDR2 SASEGT, per germline. The CDR3 sequence: CASSVYYRGGPSSETQYF. CDR3 in DNA: TGTGCCAGCAGTGTCTACTACAGGGGAGGACCTTCTTCGGAGACCCAGTACTTC.

The CDR3 protein is CASSKRQGQGEKLFF. The CDR3 DNA reads as TGTGCCAGCAGCAAGCGACAGGGTCAGGGTGAAAAACTGTTTTTT. The V call is TRBV7-8, the J call TRBJ1-4; 7 positions agree with TRBD1. Germline assignment: CDR1 SGHVS and CDR2 FQNEAQ. Trimming cost V 5 bases and J 7 bases; bases outside gene matches: 10. The CDR3 covers 15 residues.

The chain combines TRBV28 with TRBJ1-2, with D possibly being TRBD1 (6 bases). Trimming cost V 8 bases and J 4 bases, with 14 bases left between them. Per the germline V gene, CDR1 is MDHEN and CDR2 is SYDVKM. CDR3 length: 13 residues. CDR3 residues: CASQTGTIYGYTF. In nucleotides, the CDR3 is TGTGCCAGCCAGACCGGGACAATCTATGGCTACACCTTC.

This clone was seen once. The rearrangement uses TRBV6-1 and TRBJ1-5, with 7 bases identical to TRBD1. V trimming: 2 bases; J trimming: 6 bases; junction bases outside the gene matches: 13. The CDR3 covers 17 residues. The germline V gene has CDR1 MNHNS and CDR2 SASEGT. The CDR3 DNA reads TGTGCCAGCAGTGAAAGTGGGACAGTCCGGCAGGGTCAGCCCCAGCATTTT. Protein: CASSESGTVRQGQPQHF.

The V and J genes are TRBV11-2 and TRBJ2-5; D tentatively reads TRBD1 or TRBD2 (6 bases each). The CDR3 loop spans 14 amino acids. Germline V CDR1 and CDR2: SGHAT, FQNNGV. V was clipped by 4 bases and J by 5 bases, with 14 bases between them. The CDR3 loop is CASSYVGGPETQYF. CDR3 coding DNA: TGTGCCAGCAGCTACGTCGGGGGCCCTGAGACCCAGTACTTC.

J is TRBJ2-3 and V is TRBV6-5; 8 positions match TRBD2. The J segment lost 5 bases and the V segment lost 7 bases, leaving 8 bases of the junction unmatched. Germline lookup yields CDR1 MNHEY and CDR2 SVGAGI. CDR3 length equals 14 residues. The chain's CDR3 is CASNRAGVEDTQYF. The CDR3 DNA reads as TGTGCCAGCAACCGAGCGGGAGTGGAAGATACGCAGTATTTT.

Details on this clone: This may stem from a read error, because a much larger clone lies one nucleotide away. The chain links TRBV5-5 to TRBJ2-2; D unclear. Germline-derived CDR1 and CDR2 are SGHKS and YYEKEE (reference sequence). Trimming left V 1 base short and J 3 bases short, with 1 base between. The CDR3 totals 12 residues. CDR3 DNA sequence: TGTGCCAGCAGCTTGCACACCGGGGAGCTGTTTTTT. This translates into CASSLHTGELFF. Supplemented by reference TRBV5-5 and TRBJ2-2, the full variable domain reads DAGVTQSPTHLIKTRGQQVTLRCSPISGHKSVSWYQQVLGQGPQFIFQYYEKEERGRGNFPDRFSARQFPNYSSELNVNALLLGDSALYLCASSLHTGELFFGEGSRLTVL.

This clone came up once. This sequence joins TRBV5-1 and TRBJ2-1; 11 bases are shared with TRBD2. There are 16 residues in the CDR3. Trimming removed 4 bases from V and 5 bases from J; junction bases left unmatched: 8. CDR1 is SGHRS, CDR2 YFSETQ, per germline. CDR3: CASSGGGLAGDNEQFF. CDR3 bases: TGCGCCAGCAGCGGAGGAGGACTAGCGGGTGACAATGAGCAGTTCTTC.